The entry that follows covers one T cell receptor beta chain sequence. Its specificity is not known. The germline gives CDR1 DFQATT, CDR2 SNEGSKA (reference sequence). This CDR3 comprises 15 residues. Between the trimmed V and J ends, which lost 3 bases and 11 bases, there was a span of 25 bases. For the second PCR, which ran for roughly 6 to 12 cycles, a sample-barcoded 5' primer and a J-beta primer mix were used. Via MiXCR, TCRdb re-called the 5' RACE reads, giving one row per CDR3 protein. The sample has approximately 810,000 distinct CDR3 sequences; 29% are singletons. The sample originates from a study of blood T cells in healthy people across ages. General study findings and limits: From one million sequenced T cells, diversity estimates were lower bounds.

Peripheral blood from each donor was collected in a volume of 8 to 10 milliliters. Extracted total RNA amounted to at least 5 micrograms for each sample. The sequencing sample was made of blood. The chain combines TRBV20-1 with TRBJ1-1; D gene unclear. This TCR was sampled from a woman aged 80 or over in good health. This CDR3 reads CSASQETQLYKEAFF. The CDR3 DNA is TGCAGTGCTAGCCAAGAGACACAGTTATACAAGGAGGCTTTCTTT.